Listed below are T cell receptor beta chains from one sample, sequenced in a study of control samples from healthy donors and cancer patients. Libraries were prepared by immunoSEQ multiplex PCR; TCRdb keeps only in-frame clonotypes and omits some of them. The sample carries 50,000 to 75,000 clones, about 90% recorded once. Source material: PBMCs. The receptors here all came from a man aged 55-75 years with colorectal cancer. Both conserved end residues are trimmed from each CDR3. Part of the rows lack a size; the others show once, few, many or a class for expanded clones.

14 | TRBJ2-5 | TRBV5-4 | NA | ASSPRLAGIQETQY
12 | TRBJ2-7 | TRBV24-1 | NA | AIRGRDRSYEQY
12 | TRBJ2-1 | TRBV19 | NA | ASSRGGYYNEQF
10 | TRBJ1-1 | TRBV3-1/TRBV3-2 | NA | ASSSSGGRAF
10 | TRBJ2-7 | TRBV14 | NA | ASSGQGYEQY
12 | TRBJ2-1 | TRBV6-5 | NA | ASSYGEVYNEQF
7 | TRBJ1-4 | TRBV20-1 | NA | SASKKLF
13 | TRBJ1-6 | TRBV19 | NA | ASSIRDRENSPLH
15 | TRBJ2-3 | TRBV27 | NA | ASNLSRGPSPPDTQY
13 | TRBJ2-7 | TRBV27 | few | ASSLKGGLSYEQY
11 | TRBJ2-6 | TRBV30 | NA | AWTGAGANVLT
13 | TRBJ2-1 | TRBV4-1 | NA | ASSHGQRRYNEQF
12 | TRBJ1-5 | TRBV7-8 | once | ASSLVSSNQPQH
13 | TRBJ1-2 | TRBV5-1 | NA | ASSLGQGMNYGYT
12 | TRBJ2-3 | TRBV20-1 | NA | SASQDRSTDTQY
10 | TRBJ2-1 | TRBV7-9 | NA | ASISGYNEQF
16 | TRBJ2-7 | TRBV30 | NA | AWSVSRGLAGVSYEQY
11 | TRBJ2-5 | TRBV30 | NA | AWSFSRGETQY
14 | TRBJ2-2 | TRBV5-4 | NA | ASSQSRDRVFGELF
12 | TRBJ1-2 | TRBV19 | NA | ASSKGTGNYGYT
8 | TRBJ2-3 | TRBV20-1 | NA | SAMINTQY
12 | TRBJ2-7 | TRBV25-1 | NA | ASSEMGGTYEQY
13 | TRBJ1-2 | TRBV6-6 | NA | ASRQTNRDSGGYT
13 | TRBJ2-3 | TRBV7-2 | NA | ASSFTGLRTDTQY
13 | TRBJ1-5 | TRBV4-2 | few | ASSQGDSSNQPQH
14 | TRBJ2-2 | TRBV7-2 | NA | ASSLVRGSNTGELF
14 | TRBJ2-1 | TRBV5-4 | NA | ASTMSGTGTYNEQF
13 | TRBJ2-2 | TRBV6-6 | NA | ASSGPSGVTGELF
16 | TRBJ1-5 | TRBV4-3 | few | ASSQDRFTGVGNQPQH
11 | TRBJ2-4 | TRBV6-5 | NA | ASKGRAKNIQY
13 | TRBJ2-3 | TRBV3-1/TRBV3-2 | once | ASSPDSTRTDTQY
12 | TRBJ1-5 | TRBV30 | NA | AWTGQGLHQPQH
12 | TRBJ2-5 | TRBV19 | NA | ASSSEQGLETQY
14 | TRBJ2-3 | TRBV4-1 | NA | ASRAKGGDLTDTQY
13 | TRBJ2-5 | TRBV2 | NA | ASSLGGGPQETQY
13 | TRBJ1-1 | TRBV28 | once | ASSLWGKLNTEAF
13 | TRBJ1-2 | TRBV10-1 | NA | ASSADRGRVYGYT